The clone carrying this T cell receptor (beta chain) turned up a few times. What it recognizes is unknown. This specimen comes from a study of CD8 T cells in ankylosing spondylitis. In TCRdb, the 5' RACE reads were re-called with MiXCR into one record per CDR3 protein. The sample shows some 240,000 distinct CDR3 sequences, approximately 7.4% of them seen only once. From germline, CDR1 is MGHRA and CDR2 YSYEKL. This CDR3 region has 18 residues. Trimming took off 4 bases at V and 2 bases at J, with 18 bases between the two ends. Regarding the study as a whole: As reported, disease-linked clones showed significant enrichment in matched ankylosing spondylitis synovial fluid. Apparently characteristic of ankylosing spondylitis blood was a TCR beta motif (fewer than ten highly homologous variants).

This receptor was taken from a male donor with ankylosing spondylitis. Material: blood, either unsorted or a sorted T cell fraction (not recorded which). This chain connects TRBV4-1 to TRBJ2-6; possible D gene TRBD1, 5 bases. CDR3 nucleotide sequence: TGCGCCAGCAGCCCCCGTTTCAGGGTTGAAACTGGGGCCAACGTCCTGACTTTC. It encodes CASSPRFRVETGANVLTF.